Below are 27 T cell receptor beta chains sequenced from a single sample in a study of shared clonotypes between healthy human individuals. The data were produced by immunoSEQ multiplex PCR, yet TCRdb's version contains in-frame clones alone and is incomplete. The repertoire includes more than 400,000 clones, more than 65% of them detected once, and roughly an eighth sits in the top ten. Sequenced material: PBMCs. The receptors shown here come from a woman aged 40 to 50 in good health. Some clones in this sample may be carry-over from other donors' samples.

The gene calls are TRBV28 and TRBJ1-4, with 8 bases matching TRBD1. V lost 6 bases, J lost 8 bases, and 5 bases stayed unmatched. Germline lookup yields CDR1 MDHEN and CDR2 SYDVKM. This CDR3 spans 13 amino acids. The CDR3 bases are TGTGCCAGCAGAGGACAGGGTGAAGAAAAACTGTTTTTT. Its protein product is CASRGQGEEKLFF.

Turning to this clone: This probably arose from a read error, given a far larger clone one base away. This chain uses TRBV5-1 with TRBJ2-5; D tentatively reads TRBD1 or TRBD2 (5 bases each). This CDR3 comprises 14 residues. Germline V gives CDR1 SGHRS, CDR2 YFSETQ. In nucleotides, the CDR3 is TGCGCCGGCAGGATGGGACCGTACCAAGAGACCCAGTACTTC. Protein product: CAGRMGPYQETQYF.

The chain joins TRBV29-1 to TRBJ2-1; 7 bases fit TRBD1. In germline, CDR1 is SQVTM, CDR2 ANQGSEA. V dropped 4 bases and J dropped 4; count of bases not matched to a gene: 13. This CDR3 has 16 amino acids. The CDR3 DNA reads as TGCAGCGTTGTGGGGATGGGGACAGCCCTTTACAATGAGCAGTTCTTC. Protein: CSVVGMGTALYNEQFF.

V usage is TRBV27 and J usage is TRBJ2-2; possible D gene TRBD2, 7 bases. The CDR3 is 14 amino acids. Deletions cut 6 bases from V and 6 bases from J, with 14 bases between. Looked up from germline, CDR1 is MNHEY and CDR2 is SMNVEV (reference sequence). The CDR3 DNA is TGTGCCAGCAGCCCGTGGGGGGGCGCCGGGGAGCTGTTTTTT. Translation: CASSPWGGAGELFF.

The rearrangement uses TRBV9 and TRBJ2-1; unclear D gene. From germline, CDR1 is SGDLS and CDR2 YYNGEE. The CDR3 extends over 14 amino acids. The V gene lost 0 bases and the J gene lost 0 bases, with 4 bases spanning the gap. The CDR3 spells CASSVAVSYNEQFF. CDR3 in DNA: TGTGCCAGCAGCGTAGCGGTCTCCTACAATGAGCAGTTCTTC.

The rearrangement joins TRBV28 to TRBJ2-2; 8 nucleotides line up with TRBD1. The V segment lost 7 bases and the J segment 7 bases; nucleotides outside the gene matches: 11. CDR3 length: 15 amino acids. The V gene's germline CDR1 is MDHEN and CDR2 SYDVKM. CDR3 in amino acids: CASTLTGGFGGELFF. In DNA form, the CDR3 reads TGTGCCAGCACCCTCACAGGGGGGTTCGGCGGGGAGCTGTTTTTT.

CDR3: CASSYNPPTNEKLFF. The CDR3 bases are TGTGCCAGCAGTTACAACCCACCAACTAATGAAAAACTGTTTTTT. This chain joins TRBV6-6 and TRBJ1-4, with unresolved D. CDR1 and CDR2 (germline): MNHNY, SVGAGI (reference sequence). This CDR3 region has 15 residues. Trimming cost V 2 bases and J 0 bases, with 7 bases left between them.

This clone was counted once. This chain uses TRBV7-9 with TRBJ2-7; unclear D gene. The CDR3 consists of 15 residues. Germline lookup yields CDR1 SEHNR and CDR2 FQNEAQ (reference sequence). The V end was cut by 1 base, the J end by 0 bases, with 10 bases between. Here the CDR3 reads CASSLVRFSSYEQYF. CDR3 nucleotide sequence: TGTGCCAGCAGCTTAGTTCGGTTTAGCTCCTACGAGCAGTACTTC.

Notes on this clone: This sequence may be a read error, since a much larger clone differs from it by one base. Other DNA sequences in this sample translate to the same CDR3. The chain carries TRBV11-2 and TRBJ2-5; 7 nucleotides agree with TRBD2. Germline CDR1 is SGHAT and CDR2 is FQNNGV. This CDR3 is built from 17 residues. CDR3 DNA: TGTGCTAGCAGCTTATACGGCGGGAGCTCTGGGTCAGAGACCCAGTACTTC. This sequence encodes CASSLYGGSSGSETQYF.

The chain has TRBV9 and TRBJ1-1; D unclear. V was pared by 0 bases and J by 2 bases, with 8 bases between. This CDR3 spans 14 amino acids. Germline CDR1 SGDLS, CDR2 YYNGEE. The CDR3 DNA follows: TGTGCCAGCAGCGTAGCTCCGGGAAACACTGAAGCTTTCTTT. Its protein is CASSVAPGNTEAFF. The full variable domain, with the rest looked up from reference TRBV9 and TRBJ1-1, is DSGVTQTPKHLITATGQRVTLRCSPRSGDLSVYWYQQSLDQGLQFLIQYYNGEERAKGNILERFSAQQFPDLHSELNLSSLELGDSALYFCASSVAPGNTEAFFGQGTRLTVV.

Only one count was recorded for this clone. The chain is built from TRBV28 and TRBJ2-1; TRBD2 matches at 11 bases. CDR1 and CDR2 from the germline V gene are MDHEN and SYDVKM. The CDR3 length is 16 residues. The V and J ends lost 7 bases and 6 bases, in that order; junction bases with no gene match: 11. Here the CDR3 reads CASTAPSGRQVNEQFF. CDR3 DNA sequence: TGTGCCAGCACTGCTCCTAGCGGGAGGCAGGTCAATGAGCAGTTCTTC. The whole variable domain, remainder taken from reference TRBV28 and TRBJ2-1, is DVKVTQSSRYLVKRTGEKVFLECVQDMDHENMFWYRQDPGLGLRLIYFSYDVKMKEKGDIPEGYSVSREKKERFSLILESASTNQTSMYLCASTAPSGRQVNEQFFGPGTRLTVL.

This chain joins TRBV15 and TRBJ2-3; D remains ambiguous. The germline gives CDR1 LNHNV, CDR2 YYDKDF (reference sequence). This CDR3 has 15 residues. V gave up 0 bases and J gave up 0 bases, with 7 bases separating them. The CDR3 nucleotides are TGTGCCACCAGCAGAGATATAGCAAGCACAGATACGCAGTATTTT. It is translated as CATSRDIASTDTQYF.

This clone has only a few counts. This chain joins TRBV20-1 and TRBJ2-7, with D unclear. Per the germline V gene, CDR1 is DFQATT and CDR2 is SNEGSKA (reference sequence). V lost 3 bases, J lost 5 bases, and 8 bases lay in between. This CDR3 has 11 residues. CDR3 nucleotides: TGCAGTGCTAGTGCCCGGGACGAGCAGTACTTC. Residues: CSASARDEQYF.

This chain connects TRBV19 to TRBJ2-5; 7 nucleotides match TRBD2. V lost 1 base, J lost 1 base, and 3 bases stayed unmatched. Per germline, CDR1 LNHDA and CDR2 SQIVND (reference sequence). CDR3 size: 15 residues. The chain's CDR3 is CASSIVRGGQETQYF. The CDR3 DNA sequence: TGTGCCAGTAGTATAGTTCGCGGGGGCCAAGAGACCCAGTACTTC.

The rearrangement links TRBV27 to TRBJ2-7, with TRBD1 matching 7 bases. The germline gives CDR1 MNHEY, CDR2 SMNVEV (reference sequence). There are 12 residues in the CDR3. V lost 9 bases, J lost 2 bases, and 4 bases stayed unmatched. The CDR3 reads CARRTGAYEQYF. As DNA, the CDR3 is TGTGCCAGGAGAACAGGGGCCTACGAGCAGTACTTC.

Note on this clone: With only one base between it and a far larger clone, this is likely a read error. The V gene is TRBV7-3, the J gene TRBJ2-3, with 8 bases identical to TRBD2. Germline CDR1 reads SGHTA; CDR2 reads FQGTGA. CDR3 length: 16 amino acids. This chain's CDR3 is CACSLTGGASTDTQYF. The CDR3 DNA sequence: TGTGCCTGCAGCTTAACGGGAGGGGCGAGCACAGATACGCAGTATTTT.

The rearrangement links TRBV7-9 to TRBJ2-7; 9 bases line up with TRBD2. With 5 bases clipped from V and 6 bases from J, the junction kept 2 bases outside the gene matches. The CDR3 has 12 residues. Germline CDR1 reads SEHNR; CDR2 reads FQNEAQ (reference sequence). In DNA, the CDR3 is TGTGCCAGCAGCAGGACTAGCGTCGAGCAGTACTTC. This gives the protein CASSRTSVEQYF.

This sequence joins TRBV10-3 and TRBJ1-5; D ambiguous. Germline CDR1 is ENHRY and CDR2 is SYGVKD. The CDR3 loop spans 13 amino acids. Trimming took off 6 bases at V and 7 bases at J, with 13 bases between the two ends. The CDR3 DNA reads as TGTGCCATCAGCGGAGGGTATAAACAGCCCCAGCATTTT. Translating gives CAISGGYKQPQHF.

The rearrangement joins TRBV6-1 to TRBJ2-2; the match to TRBD2 covers 8 bases. Per the germline V gene, CDR1 is MNHNS and CDR2 is SASEGT. J lost 0 bases, V lost 6 bases, and 3 bases had no gene match. CDR3 length: 15 residues. CDR3 residues: CASRTSVPNTGELFF. DNA for the CDR3: TGTGCCAGCAGGACTAGCGTGCCGAACACCGGGGAGCTGTTTTTT.

In regard to this clone: With only one base between it and a far larger clone, this is likely a read error. The chain recombines TRBV5-6 with TRBJ2-2; TRBD1 is a possible D gene (5 bases). This CDR3 spans 16 amino acids. V lost 4 bases to trimming and J lost 3 bases, with 16 bases between them. Germline V gives CDR1 SGHDT, CDR2 YYEEEE. As DNA, the CDR3 is TGTGCCAGCAGCCGCCTAATAGCCAGGGACACCGGGGAGCTGTTTTTT. It yields the protein CASSRLIARDTGELFF.

This clone has only one observation. A far larger clone is just one base off, so this is likely a read error. The same CDR3 arises from other DNA sequences in this sample as well. The chain is built from TRBV2 and TRBJ1-5; D unresolved. This CDR3 is built from 14 residues. Looked up from germline, CDR1 is SNHLY and CDR2 is FYNNEI. The CDR3: CASSYGYSNQPQHF. The DNA for the CDR3 is TGTGCCAGCAGCTACGGATATAGCAATCAGCCCCAGCACTTT.

The CDR3 loop reads CSVDDAASVAPEQFF. Here the CDR3 DNA reads TGCAGCGTTGACGATGCGGCTAGCGTAGCTCCTGAGCAGTTCTTC. The chain couples TRBV29-1 to TRBJ2-1; a possible D gene is TRBD2 (6 bases). This CDR3 is built from 15 residues. The V end was cut by 3 bases, the J end by 9 bases, with 21 bases between. CDR1 and CDR2 (germline): SQVTM, ANQGSEA.

A remark on this clone: With only one base between it and a far larger clone, this is likely a read error. The rearrangement links TRBV30 to TRBJ1-5; D unresolved. CDR3 length: 15 residues. CDR1 and CDR2 from the germline V gene are GTSNPN and SVGIG (reference sequence). The CDR3 loop reads CTWSVPISGNQPQHF. DNA for the CDR3: TGTACCTGGAGTGTACCCATATCAGGCAATCAGCCCCAGCATTTT. Drawing the rest from reference TRBV30 and TRBJ1-5, the complete variable domain is SQTIHQWPATLVQPVGSPLSLECTVEGTSNPNLYWYRQAAGRGLQLLFYSVGIGQISSEVPQNLSASRPQDRQFILSSKKLLLSDSGFYLCTWSVPISGNQPQHFGDGTRLSIL.

This clone occurred once. The chain recombines TRBV20-1 with TRBJ1-3; no definite D call. Germline values: CDR1 DFQATT, CDR2 SNEGSKA (reference sequence). Trimming took off 6 bases at V and 4 bases at J, with 7 bases between the two ends. The CDR3 contains 11 residues. In DNA form, the CDR3 reads TGCAGTGCCCCGGTGGGAAACACCATATATTTT. The encoded protein is CSAPVGNTIYF.

In the case of this clone: This probably arose from a read error, given a far larger clone one base away. The sample carries other DNA sequences with the same CDR3. This chain connects TRBV7-9 to TRBJ1-5; no clear D gene. The length of the CDR3 is 13 residues. CDR1 is SEHNR and CDR2 is FQNEAQ in the germline V gene (reference sequence). Trimming took off 5 bases at V and 6 bases at J, with 11 bases between the two ends. Here the CDR3 DNA reads TGTGCCAGCAGCCCAGAGGGTGCTCAGCCCCAGCATTTT. Translated, it gives CASSPEGAQPQHF.

The chain couples TRBV9 to TRBJ1-5, with D tentatively TRBD1 (6 bases). The CDR3 runs 14 residues. V lost 2 bases and J lost 7, with 13 bases in between. Germline loops: CDR1 SGDLS, CDR2 YYNGEE. This CDR3 reads CASSVEQGGQPQHF. The CDR3, as DNA: TGTGCCAGCAGCGTCGAACAGGGCGGCCAGCCCCAGCATTTT.

A note on this clone: A far larger clone is off by one base, so a read error is likely. In the same sample, other DNA sequences code for this CDR3. The chain uses TRBV28 and TRBJ2-1; 9 bases are a match to TRBD2. The CDR3 extends over 16 amino acids. The V gene's germline CDR1 is MDHEN and CDR2 SYDVKM. The trim removed 3 bases at V and 4 bases at J, leaving 7 bases unmatched. CDR3 sequence reads: CASSFALAGGYNEQFF. The DNA of the CDR3 is TGTGCCAGCAGTTTTGCACTAGCGGGTGGATACAATGAGCAGTTCTTC.